Listed below are T cell receptor beta chains from one sample, sequenced in a study of control samples from healthy donors and cancer patients. Here immunoSEQ multiplex PCR was the method, and the copy in TCRdb shows in-frame clones only, minus some. The repertoire consists of 28,000 or so clones, with 75% to 90% occurring once and the leading ten covering around 23%. Material for sequencing was PBMCs. The receptors here all came from a man aged 60 to 75 with colorectal cancer. Each CDR3 is given with its conserved first and last residue. A D gene is named only where the DNA matches it firmly. For some rows the clone size is stated as once, few or many, or as a class when expanded; others skip it.

J gene: TRBJ1-1; V gene: TRBV24-1; clone size: .; D gene: .; CDR3 protein: CATRVGTEAFF; CDR3 DNA: TGTGCCACCCGGGTGGGCACTGAAGCTTTCTTT
J gene: TRBJ1-2; V gene: TRBV6-6; clone size: .; D gene: .; CDR3 protein: CASRMPAGSNYGYTF; CDR3 DNA: TGTGCCAGCAGGATGCCCGCAGGGTCGAACTATGGCTACACCTTC
J gene: TRBJ1-5; V gene: TRBV2; clone size: .; D gene: TRBD1; CDR3 protein: CASRGTGENQPQHF; CDR3 DNA: TGTGCCAGCAGAGGGACAGGGGAGAATCAGCCCCAGCATTTT
J gene: TRBJ1-1; V gene: TRBV12-3/TRBV12-4; clone size: .; D gene: .; CDR3 protein: CASRKGGPTEAFF; CDR3 DNA: TGTGCCAGTCGCAAGGGGGGCCCCACTGAAGCTTTCTTT
J gene: TRBJ2-7; V gene: TRBV25-1; clone size: .; D gene: .; CDR3 protein: CASRRGGTGGTYEQYF; CDR3 DNA: TGTGCCAGCAGGAGGGGGGGGACAGGCGGCACCTACGAGCAGTACTTC
J gene: TRBJ2-1; V gene: TRBV4-1; clone size: .; D gene: TRBD2; CDR3 protein: CASSQGSSGGAGEQFF; CDR3 DNA: TGCGCCAGCAGCCAAGGTTCTAGCGGGGGGGCCGGTGAGCAGTTCTTC
J gene: TRBJ2-3; V gene: TRBV6-5; clone size: .; D gene: .; CDR3 protein: CASSFSGGTDTQYF; CDR3 DNA: TGTGCCAGCAGTTTCTCAGGGGGCACAGATACGCAGTATTTT
J gene: TRBJ1-4; V gene: TRBV5-1; clone size: .; D gene: TRBD1; CDR3 protein: CASSSYDREIGKLFF; CDR3 DNA: TGCGCCAGCAGCTCTTATGACAGGGAAATTGGAAAACTGTTTTTT
J gene: TRBJ1-1; V gene: TRBV5-1; clone size: .; D gene: .; CDR3 protein: CASSLGQTYTEAFF; CDR3 DNA: TGCGCCAGCAGCTTAGGGCAGACATACACTGAAGCTTTCTTT
J gene: TRBJ1-1; V gene: TRBV5-1; clone size: .; D gene: .; CDR3 protein: CASSRYGSGGTEAFF; CDR3 DNA: TGCGCCAGCAGCCGCTACGGCAGCGGGGGGACTGAAGCTTTCTTT
J gene: TRBJ2-2; V gene: TRBV19; clone size: .; D gene: TRBD2; CDR3 protein: CASSIVGGAGGELFF; CDR3 DNA: TGTGCCAGTAGTATAGTCGGGGGGGCTGGCGGGGAGCTGTTTTTT
J gene: TRBJ2-1; V gene: TRBV5-4; clone size: .; D gene: TRBD2; CDR3 protein: CASSLAGSGGTYNEQFF; CDR3 DNA: TGTGCCAGCAGCTTGGCGGGGAGCGGGGGGACTTACAATGAGCAGTTCTTC
J gene: TRBJ1-1; V gene: TRBV5-1; clone size: .; D gene: TRBD1; CDR3 protein: CASSLISIRQGPGNTEAFF; CDR3 DNA: TGCGCCAGCAGCTTGATTTCCATCCGACAGGGGCCAGGGAACACTGAAGCTTTCTTT
J gene: TRBJ1-4; V gene: TRBV3-1/TRBV3-2; clone size: .; D gene: .; CDR3 protein: CASSPGTFIEKLFF; CDR3 DNA: TGTGCCAGCAGTCCCGGGACCTTTATCGAAAAACTGTTTTTT
J gene: TRBJ1-4; V gene: TRBV27; clone size: .; D gene: TRBD1; CDR3 protein: CASSFYRGKGIRTNEKLFF; CDR3 DNA: TGTGCCAGCAGTTTCTACAGGGGGAAGGGTATCAGGACTAATGAAAAACTGTTTTTT
J gene: TRBJ2-6; V gene: TRBV3-1/TRBV3-2; clone size: .; D gene: .; CDR3 protein: CASSQDRWRGANVLTF; CDR3 DNA: TGTGCCAGCAGCCAAGATCGGTGGAGGGGGGCCAACGTCCTGACTTTC
J gene: TRBJ2-1; V gene: TRBV12-3/TRBV12-4; clone size: few; D gene: TRBD2; CDR3 protein: CASRKSAGNEQFF; CDR3 DNA: TGTGCCAGCAGGAAATCAGCGGGGAATGAGCAGTTCTTC
J gene: TRBJ1-4; V gene: TRBV27; clone size: .; D gene: .; CDR3 protein: CASSLSMVGSMEKLFF; CDR3 DNA: TGTGCCAGCAGTCTAAGCATGGTGGGGTCAATGGAAAAACTGTTTTTT
J gene: TRBJ1-1; V gene: TRBV5-4; clone size: .; D gene: .; CDR3 protein: CASSLETDGTEAFF; CDR3 DNA: TGTGCCAGCAGCCTGGAAACGGATGGGACTGAAGCTTTCTTT
J gene: TRBJ2-3; V gene: TRBV6-4; clone size: .; D gene: .; CDR3 protein: CASSASADTQYF; CDR3 DNA: TGTGCCAGCAGCGCCTCTGCGGATACGCAGTATTTT
J gene: TRBJ1-6; V gene: TRBV7-2; clone size: .; D gene: .; CDR3 protein: CASSLETSSYNSPLHF; CDR3 DNA: TGTGCCAGCAGCTTAGAGACAAGCTCCTATAATTCACCCCTCCACTTT
J gene: TRBJ1-1; V gene: TRBV27; clone size: .; D gene: .; CDR3 protein: CASSQLLNTEAFF; CDR3 DNA: TGTGCCAGCAGTCAACTCCTTAACACTGAAGCTTTCTTT
J gene: TRBJ1-1; V gene: TRBV28; clone size: .; D gene: .; CDR3 protein: CASKFPAGNTEAFF; CDR3 DNA: TGTGCCAGCAAATTCCCGGCAGGGAACACTGAAGCTTTCTTT
J gene: TRBJ2-1; V gene: TRBV4-1; clone size: .; D gene: TRBD1; CDR3 protein: CASSLTPGTGGDNEQFF; CDR3 DNA: TGCGCCAGCAGCCTGACCCCCGGGACAGGGGGGGACAATGAGCAGTTCTTC
J gene: TRBJ1-1; V gene: TRBV29-1; clone size: .; D gene: .; CDR3 protein: CSVEVSLWDRAFF; CDR3 DNA: TGCAGCGTTGAGGTCAGCCTGTGGGACCGGGCTTTCTTT
J gene: TRBJ2-2; V gene: TRBV7-9; clone size: .; D gene: .; CDR3 protein: CASSLDGGTGELFF; CDR3 DNA: TGTGCCAGCAGCTTAGACGGGGGTACCGGGGAGCTGTTTTTT
J gene: TRBJ2-3; V gene: TRBV4-3; clone size: .; D gene: TRBD2; CDR3 protein: CASSQDLAGGSDTQYF; CDR3 DNA: TGCGCCAGCAGCCAGGATCTAGCGGGGGGGAGCGATACGCAGTATTTT
J gene: TRBJ1-2; V gene: TRBV4-3; clone size: once; D gene: .; CDR3 protein: CASSRDSNYGYTF; CDR3 DNA: TGCGCCAGCAGCCGAGACTCTAACTATGGCTACACCTTC
J gene: TRBJ2-1; V gene: TRBV2; clone size: .; D gene: TRBD1; CDR3 protein: CASSNTGTGGDEQFF; CDR3 DNA: TGTGCCAGCAGTAATACCGGGACAGGGGGCGATGAGCAGTTCTTC
J gene: TRBJ1-1; V gene: TRBV19; clone size: once; D gene: .; CDR3 protein: CASSERDTWNTEAFF; CDR3 DNA: TGTGCCAGTAGTGAACGGGACACCTGGAACACTGAAGCTTTCTTT
J gene: TRBJ1-2; V gene: TRBV27; clone size: once; D gene: .; CDR3 protein: CASSQTSAAGGYTF; CDR3 DNA: TGTGCCAGCAGTCAGACCTCAGCCGCGGGGGGCTACACCTTC
J gene: TRBJ2-3; V gene: TRBV6-4; clone size: .; D gene: TRBD2; CDR3 protein: CASSVGLGSDTQYF; CDR3 DNA: TGTGCCAGCAGTGTTGGACTAGGATCAGATACGCAGTATTTT
J gene: TRBJ1-3; V gene: TRBV9; clone size: .; D gene: .; CDR3 protein: CASTTEPAGNTIYF; CDR3 DNA: TGTGCCAGCACCACAGAGCCGGCAGGAAACACCATATATTTT
J gene: TRBJ2-5; V gene: TRBV11-2; clone size: .; D gene: .; CDR3 protein: CASSLRSEETQYF; CDR3 DNA: TGTGCCAGCAGCTTAAGGTCAGAAGAGACCCAGTACTTC
J gene: TRBJ1-1; V gene: TRBV6-5; clone size: .; D gene: .; CDR3 protein: CASSYPGLNTEAFF; CDR3 DNA: TGTGCCAGCAGTTACCCAGGGCTGAACACTGAAGCTTTCTTT
J gene: TRBJ1-1; V gene: TRBV7-9; clone size: .; D gene: .; CDR3 protein: CASSLDLGGPENTEAFF; CDR3 DNA: TGTGCCAGCAGCTTAGATTTGGGGGGTCCAGAGAACACTGAAGCTTTCTTT
J gene: TRBJ2-6; V gene: TRBV7-9; clone size: .; D gene: .; CDR3 protein: CASSLMGVSGANVLTF; CDR3 DNA: TGTGCCAGCAGCTTAATGGGAGTTTCTGGGGCCAACGTCCTGACTTTC
J gene: TRBJ2-3; V gene: TRBV18; clone size: .; D gene: .; CDR3 protein: CASTTQRSTDTQYF; CDR3 DNA: TGTGCCAGCACGACTCAGCGGAGCACAGATACGCAGTATTTT
J gene: TRBJ2-2; V gene: TRBV30; clone size: .; D gene: TRBD1; CDR3 protein: CAWRGTGGYGELFF; CDR3 DNA: TGTGCCTGGAGAGGGACAGGGGGATACGGGGAGCTGTTTTTT
J gene: TRBJ1-1; V gene: TRBV6-2/TRBV6-3; clone size: .; D gene: .; CDR3 protein: CASSYSYLRQMNTEAFF; CDR3 DNA: TGTGCCAGTAGTTACTCGTATCTCAGACAGATGAACACTGAAGCTTTCTTT
J gene: TRBJ1-1; V gene: TRBV2; clone size: .; D gene: .; CDR3 protein: CAVHRLRAEAFF; CDR3 DNA: TGTGCCGTTCACAGGCTGCGCGCTGAAGCTTTCTTT
J gene: TRBJ1-3; V gene: TRBV5-1; clone size: .; D gene: .; CDR3 protein: CASSLNPTGSGNTIYF; CDR3 DNA: TGCGCCAGCAGCTTGAACCCTACAGGGTCCGGAAACACCATATATTTT
J gene: TRBJ1-1; V gene: TRBV5-1; clone size: .; D gene: TRBD1; CDR3 protein: CASSRDSNTEAFF; CDR3 DNA: TGCGCCAGCAGCCGGGACAGCAACACTGAAGCTTTCTTT
J gene: TRBJ1-1; V gene: TRBV6-5; clone size: .; D gene: TRBD1; CDR3 protein: CASSTTGEKGTEAFF; CDR3 DNA: TGTGCCAGCAGTACGACAGGGGAGAAGGGAACTGAAGCTTTCTTT